Listed here is a single T cell receptor beta chain. The record originates from a study of blood T cells in healthy people across ages. Germline CDR1 MNHEY, CDR2 SVGAGI. The CDR3 is 15 amino acids. The V end was cut by 0 bases, the J end by 2 bases, with 9 bases between. A second PCR of about 6 to 12 cycles used a sample-barcoded 5' primer and a J-beta primer mix. TCRdb recomputed calls from the 5' RACE reads with MiXCR, one row per CDR3 protein. The data show just under 750,000 distinct CDR3 sequences, about 20% seen once. The source of this sequence is a man in his 70s in good health. The chain employs TRBV6-5 and TRBJ2-3, with D unresolved. Sequenced input: blood. The CDR3 DNA is TGTGCCAGCAGTTACTCGGTAGAGAACACAGATACGCAGTATTTT. Its translation: CASSYSVENTDTQYF.